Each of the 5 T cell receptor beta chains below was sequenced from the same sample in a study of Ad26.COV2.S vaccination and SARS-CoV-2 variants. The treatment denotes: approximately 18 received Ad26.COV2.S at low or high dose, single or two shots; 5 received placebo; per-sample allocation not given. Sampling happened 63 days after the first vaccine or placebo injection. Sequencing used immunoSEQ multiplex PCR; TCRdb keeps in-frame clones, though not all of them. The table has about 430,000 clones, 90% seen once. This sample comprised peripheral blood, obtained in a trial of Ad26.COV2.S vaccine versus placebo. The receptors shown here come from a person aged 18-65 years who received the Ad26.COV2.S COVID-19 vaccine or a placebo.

DNA for the CDR3: TGTGCCAGCAGCTTTACTGGGACCATAAACAATGAGCAGTTCTTC. Amino acids: CASSFTGTINNEQFF. The rearrangement links TRBV7-3 to TRBJ2-1; possibly TRBD1 or TRBD2 for D (5 bases each). Germline-derived CDR1 and CDR2 are SGHTA and FQGTGA. V was shortened by 3 bases and J by 5 bases, with 14 bases between the two germline ends. The CDR3 sequence is 15 residues long.

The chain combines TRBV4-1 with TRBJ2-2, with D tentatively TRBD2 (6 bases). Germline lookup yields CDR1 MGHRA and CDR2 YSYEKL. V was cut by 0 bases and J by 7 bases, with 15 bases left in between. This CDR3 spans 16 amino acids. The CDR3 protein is CASSQERLELYGELFF. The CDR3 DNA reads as TGCGCCAGCAGCCAAGAACGACTAGAGCTTTACGGGGAGCTGTTTTTT.

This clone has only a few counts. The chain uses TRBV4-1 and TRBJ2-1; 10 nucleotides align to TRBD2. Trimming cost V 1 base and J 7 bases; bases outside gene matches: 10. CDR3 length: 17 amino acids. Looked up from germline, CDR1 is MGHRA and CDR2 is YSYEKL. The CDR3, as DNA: TGCGCCAGCAGCCAAGGTCCAGCGGGAGGGCCTAGAAATGAGCAGTTCTTC. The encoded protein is CASSQGPAGGPRNEQFF.

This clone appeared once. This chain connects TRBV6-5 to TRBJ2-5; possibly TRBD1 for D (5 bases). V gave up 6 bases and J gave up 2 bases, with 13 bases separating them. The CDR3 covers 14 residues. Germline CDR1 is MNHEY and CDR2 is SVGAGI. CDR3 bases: TGTGCCAGCAGCGCCGCAGGGTTTCAAGAGACCCAGTACTTC. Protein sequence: CASSAAGFQETQYF.

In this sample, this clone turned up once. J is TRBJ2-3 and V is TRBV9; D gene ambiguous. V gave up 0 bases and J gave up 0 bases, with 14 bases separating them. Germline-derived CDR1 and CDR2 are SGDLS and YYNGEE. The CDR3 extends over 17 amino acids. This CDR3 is CASSVAARVASTDTQYF. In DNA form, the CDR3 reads TGTGCCAGCAGCGTAGCGGCCCGGGTCGCTAGCACAGATACGCAGTATTTT. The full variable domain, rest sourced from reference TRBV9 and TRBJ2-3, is DSGVTQTPKHLITATGQRVTLRCSPRSGDLSVYWYQQSLDQGLQFLIQYYNGEERAKGNILERFSAQQFPDLHSELNLSSLELGDSALYFCASSVAARVASTDTQYFGPGTRLTVL.